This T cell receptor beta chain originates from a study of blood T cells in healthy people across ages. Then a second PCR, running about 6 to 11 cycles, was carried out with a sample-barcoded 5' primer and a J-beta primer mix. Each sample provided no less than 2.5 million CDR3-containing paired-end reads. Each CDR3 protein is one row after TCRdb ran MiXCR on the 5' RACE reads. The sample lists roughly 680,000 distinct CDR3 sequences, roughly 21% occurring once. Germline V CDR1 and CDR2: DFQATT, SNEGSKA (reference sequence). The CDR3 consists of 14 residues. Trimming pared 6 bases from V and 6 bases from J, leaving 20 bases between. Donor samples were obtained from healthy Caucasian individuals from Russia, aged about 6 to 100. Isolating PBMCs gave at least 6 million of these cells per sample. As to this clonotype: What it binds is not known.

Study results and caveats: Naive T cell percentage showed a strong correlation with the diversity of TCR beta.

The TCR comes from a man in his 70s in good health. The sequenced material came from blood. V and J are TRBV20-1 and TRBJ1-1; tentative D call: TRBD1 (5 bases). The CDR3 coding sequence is TGCAGTGCAGAAGTGGGCAGGGAAGGCGCTGAAGCTTTCTTT. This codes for CSAEVGREGAEAFF.